This T cell receptor beta chain stems from a study of CD4 T cells in relation to SARS-CoV-2 and coronaviruses. At the level of the study: TCR beta CDR3s were sequenced after roughly 10-day antigen culture of PBMCs. Controls used an HIV-1 Nef peptide pool or no peptide.

Of note for this clone: Its antigen is not identified.

Before the COVID-19 pandemic, during about 2011-2019, CD4+ T cells were taken from unexposed donors. After more than eight days of culture, CD4+ T cells were isolated. As cell numbers allowed, unexposed-donor CD4+ T cells faced SARS-CoV-2 S/N and four cold-coronavirus spikes. Here immunoSEQ multiplex PCR was the method, and the copy in TCRdb shows in-frame clones only, minus some. The sample lists about 19,000 clones; 77% were seen once. Overall study results and limits: No crossreactivity against non-spike viral proteins was tested here.

The sequence came from a human donor in good health. Material: CD4+ T cells from PBMCs, cultured in vitro.

The CDR3 protein is CASSRVAGGHADTQYF. The CDR3 DNA reads as TGTGCCAGCAGCCGAGTAGCGGGAGGGCACGCAGATACGCAGTATTTT. J is TRBJ2-3 and V is TRBV14, with TRBD2 matching 11 bases. The V gene end was trimmed by 4 bases and the J gene end by 4 bases; junction bases not matched to a gene: 7. The CDR3 covers 16 residues. Germline V gene lookup returns CDR1 SGHDN and CDR2 FVKESK.